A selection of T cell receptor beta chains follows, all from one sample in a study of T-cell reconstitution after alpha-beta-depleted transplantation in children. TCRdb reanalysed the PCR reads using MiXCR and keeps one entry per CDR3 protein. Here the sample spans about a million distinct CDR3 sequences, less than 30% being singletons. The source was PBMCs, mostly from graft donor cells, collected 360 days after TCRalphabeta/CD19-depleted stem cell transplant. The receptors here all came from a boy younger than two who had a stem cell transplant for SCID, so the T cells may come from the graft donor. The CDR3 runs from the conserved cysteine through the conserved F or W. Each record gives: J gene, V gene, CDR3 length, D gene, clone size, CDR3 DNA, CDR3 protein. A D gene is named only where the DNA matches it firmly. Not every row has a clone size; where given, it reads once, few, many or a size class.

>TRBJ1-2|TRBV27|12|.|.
TGTGCCACCGGCCCGAGGGGCTATGGCTACACCTTC
CATGPRGYGYTF
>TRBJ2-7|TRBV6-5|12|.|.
TGTGCCAGCAGTTACTCGGCGAACGAGCAGTACTTC
CASSYSANEQYF
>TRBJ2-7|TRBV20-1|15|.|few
TGCAGTGCTGGGACCCCTAGTCAAGGGTACTACGAGCAGTACTTC
CSAGTPSQGYYEQYF
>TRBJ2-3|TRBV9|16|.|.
TGTGCCAGCAGCCCTAGGCTGTTTCCGCTCTCAGATACGCAGTATTTT
CASSPRLFPLSDTQYF
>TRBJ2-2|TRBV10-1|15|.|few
TGCGCCAGCAGTGAGGCGGGTTCGAACACCGGGGAGCTGTTTTTT
CASSEAGSNTGELFF
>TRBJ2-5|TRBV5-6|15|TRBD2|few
TGTGCCAGCAGTTCCCCTCGAAGCGGGGGGGAGACCCAGTACTTC
CASSSPRSGGETQYF
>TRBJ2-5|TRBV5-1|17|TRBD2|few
TGCGCCAGCAGCTTGGCCCTAGCGGGGGGTTCTCAAGAGACCCAGTACTTC
CASSLALAGGSQETQYF
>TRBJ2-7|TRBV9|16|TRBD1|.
TGTGCCAGCAGCGTAGCATCCGGGACAGGGATACGCGAGCAGTACTTC
CASSVASGTGIREQYF
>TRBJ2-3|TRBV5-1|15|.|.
TGCGCCAGCAGCTTTTCACCAGAGGGAGGAGATACGCAGTATTTT
CASSFSPEGGDTQYF
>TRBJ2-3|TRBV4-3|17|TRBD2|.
TGCGCCAGCAGCCAAGAACGCCTAGCGGTTAGCACAGATACGCAGTATTTT
CASSQERLAVSTDTQYF
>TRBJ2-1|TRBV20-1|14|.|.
TGCAGTGCTAGGCTCAGGACAGCCTACAATGAGCAGTTCTTC
CSARLRTAYNEQFF
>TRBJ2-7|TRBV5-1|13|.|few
TGCGCCAGCAGCTCGCAGGGGCCCAACGAGCAGTACTTC
CASSSQGPNEQYF
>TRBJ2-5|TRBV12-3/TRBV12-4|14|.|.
TGTGCCAGCAGCCTAGGGGTGGAACAAGAGACCCAGTACTTC
CASSLGVEQETQYF
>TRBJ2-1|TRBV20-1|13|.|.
TGCAGTGCTAGAGATCTAGCTCCTAATGAGCAGTTCTTC
CSARDLAPNEQFF
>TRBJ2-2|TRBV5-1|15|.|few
TGCGCCAGCAGCTTGGCCCTCCAAGGGTCCGGGGAGCTGTTTTTT
CASSLALQGSGELFF
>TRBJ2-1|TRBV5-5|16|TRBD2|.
TGTGCCAGCAGCGGTACAGGGACTAGCGAGGTCGGTGAGCAGTTCTTC
CASSGTGTSEVGEQFF
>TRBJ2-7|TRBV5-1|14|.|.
TGCGCCAGCAGCTTGGGGGACTTAGACTACGAGCAGTACTTC
CASSLGDLDYEQYF
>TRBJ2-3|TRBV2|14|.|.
TGTGCCAGCAAGCGACTAGAGAGCACAGATACGCAGTATTTT
CASKRLESTDTQYF
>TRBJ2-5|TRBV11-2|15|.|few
TGTGCCAGCAGCCCCTCCAGGGGAGGGAAAGTGACCCAGTACTTC
CASSPSRGGKVTQYF
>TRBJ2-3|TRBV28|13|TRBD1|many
TGTGCCAGCGAGCAGGGGGGCACAGATACGCAGTATTTT
CASEQGGTDTQYF